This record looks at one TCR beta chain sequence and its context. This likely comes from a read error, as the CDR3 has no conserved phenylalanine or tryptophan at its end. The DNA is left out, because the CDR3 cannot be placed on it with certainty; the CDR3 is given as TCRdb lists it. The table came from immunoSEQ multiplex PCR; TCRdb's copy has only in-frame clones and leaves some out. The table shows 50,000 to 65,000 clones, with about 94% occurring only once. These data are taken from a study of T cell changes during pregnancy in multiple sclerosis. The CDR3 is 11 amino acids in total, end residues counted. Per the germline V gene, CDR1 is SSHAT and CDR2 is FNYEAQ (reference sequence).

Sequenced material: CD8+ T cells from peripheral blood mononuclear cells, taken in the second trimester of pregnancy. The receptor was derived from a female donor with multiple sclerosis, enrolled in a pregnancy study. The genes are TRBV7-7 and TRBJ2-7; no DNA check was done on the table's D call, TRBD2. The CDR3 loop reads CASSPPLASGL.